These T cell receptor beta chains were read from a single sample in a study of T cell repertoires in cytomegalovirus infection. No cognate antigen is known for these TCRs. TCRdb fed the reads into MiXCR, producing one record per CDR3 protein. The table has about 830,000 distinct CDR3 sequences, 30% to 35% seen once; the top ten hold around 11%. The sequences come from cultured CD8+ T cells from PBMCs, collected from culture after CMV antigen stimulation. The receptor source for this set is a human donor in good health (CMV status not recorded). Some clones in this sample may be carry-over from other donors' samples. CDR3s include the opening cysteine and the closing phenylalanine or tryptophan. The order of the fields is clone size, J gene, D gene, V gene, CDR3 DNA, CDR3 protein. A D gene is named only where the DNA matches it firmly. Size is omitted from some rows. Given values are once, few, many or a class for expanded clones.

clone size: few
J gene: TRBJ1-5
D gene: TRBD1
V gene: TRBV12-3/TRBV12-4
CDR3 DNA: TGTGCCAGCAGTCGGGACAGGGATCGGGATCAGCCCCAGCATTTT
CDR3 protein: CASSRDRDRDQPQHF

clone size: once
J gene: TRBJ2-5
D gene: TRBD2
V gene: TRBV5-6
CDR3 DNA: TGTGCCAGCACCTTACCGGGACTAGCGGGGGAAGAGACCCAGTACTTC
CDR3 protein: CASTLPGLAGEETQYF

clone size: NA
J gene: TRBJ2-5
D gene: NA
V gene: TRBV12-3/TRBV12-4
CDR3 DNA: TGTGCCAGCAGCTGGACAATACAAGAGACCCAGTACTTC
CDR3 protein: CASSWTIQETQYF

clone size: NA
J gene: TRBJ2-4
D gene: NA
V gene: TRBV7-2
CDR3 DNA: TGTGCCAGCAGCTTAGTTCCTGAGGCGGCCAAAAACATTCAGTACTTC
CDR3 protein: CASSLVPEAAKNIQYF

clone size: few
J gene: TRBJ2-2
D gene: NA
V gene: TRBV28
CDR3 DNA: TGTGCCAGCATTAAACCCACCGGGGAGCTGTTTTTT
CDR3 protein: CASIKPTGELFF

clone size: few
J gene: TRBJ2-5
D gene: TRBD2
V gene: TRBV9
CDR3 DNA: TGTGCCAGCAGCGTAGCGGCCGCAGCGGGGGAGACCCAGTACTTC
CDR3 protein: CASSVAAAAGETQYF

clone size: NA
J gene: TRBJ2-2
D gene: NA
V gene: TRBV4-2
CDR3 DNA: TGTGCCAGCAGCCAAGAAAGAGGGAAAGTAGACGGGGAGCTGTTTTTT
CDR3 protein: CASSQERGKVDGELFF

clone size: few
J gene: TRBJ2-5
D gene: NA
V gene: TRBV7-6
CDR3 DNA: TGTGCCAGCAGCTCAGATCCCCTACCCCAAGAGACCCAGTACTTC
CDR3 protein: CASSSDPLPQETQYF

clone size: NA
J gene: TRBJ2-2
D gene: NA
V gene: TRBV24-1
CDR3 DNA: TGTGCCACCAGTGATGACGACAGTACGAACACCGGGGAGCTGTTTTTT
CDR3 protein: CATSDDDSTNTGELFF

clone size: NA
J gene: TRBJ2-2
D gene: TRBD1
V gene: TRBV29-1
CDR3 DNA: TGCAGCATCGGGACAGTGAACACCGGGGAGCTGTTTTTT
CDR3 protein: CSIGTVNTGELFF

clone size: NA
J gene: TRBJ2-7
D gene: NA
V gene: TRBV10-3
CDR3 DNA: TGTGCCATCAGTGACCCCAGGGATATCTACGAGCAGTACTTC
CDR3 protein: CAISDPRDIYEQYF

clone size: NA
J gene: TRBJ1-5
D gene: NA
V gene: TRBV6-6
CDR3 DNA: TGTGCCAGCAGTTACTCAAGTGGGCTTCAGCCCCAGCATTTT
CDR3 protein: CASSYSSGLQPQHF

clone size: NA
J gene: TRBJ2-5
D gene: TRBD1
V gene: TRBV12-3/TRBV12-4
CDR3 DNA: TGTGCCAACAGTCCGTCCGGGACAGACTTTGAAGAGACCCAGTACTTC
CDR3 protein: CANSPSGTDFEETQYF

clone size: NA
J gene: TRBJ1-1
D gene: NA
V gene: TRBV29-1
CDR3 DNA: TGCAGCGTTGAAAATCCCACTGAAGCTTTCTTT
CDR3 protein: CSVENPTEAFF

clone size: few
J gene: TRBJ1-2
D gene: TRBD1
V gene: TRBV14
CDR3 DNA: TGTGCCAGCAGCCTTGGACAGGGGATACGAGGCTACACCTTC
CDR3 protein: CASSLGQGIRGYTF

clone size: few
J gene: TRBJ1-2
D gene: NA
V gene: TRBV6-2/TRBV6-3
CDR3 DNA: TGTGCCAGCACCCTACAAAGAGGGAACTATGGCTACACCTTC
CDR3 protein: CASTLQRGNYGYTF

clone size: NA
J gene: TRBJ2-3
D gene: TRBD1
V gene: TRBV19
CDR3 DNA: TGTGCCAGTAGTACTGGGACAGGGGGGGATACGCAGTATTTT
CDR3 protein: CASSTGTGGDTQYF

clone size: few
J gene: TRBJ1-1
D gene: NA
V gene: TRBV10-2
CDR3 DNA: TGCGCCAGCAGTGGTGGGGGCTTGGGCACTGAAGCTTTCTTT
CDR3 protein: CASSGGGLGTEAFF

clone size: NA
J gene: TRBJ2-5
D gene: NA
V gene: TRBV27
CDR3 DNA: TGTGCCAGCAGTTTATCGGAAGTAAGCCAAGAGACCCAGTACTTC
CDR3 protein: CASSLSEVSQETQYF

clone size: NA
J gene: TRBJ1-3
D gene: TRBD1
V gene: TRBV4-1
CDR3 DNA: TGCGCCAGCAGCCAAGTGGACAGGGGAAACACCATATATTTT
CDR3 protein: CASSQVDRGNTIYF

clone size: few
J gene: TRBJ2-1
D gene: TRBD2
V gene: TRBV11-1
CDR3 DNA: TGTGCCAGCAGCCCGGCTCCTGTTAGCGGGGCCTACAATGAGCAGTTCTTC
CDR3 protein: CASSPAPVSGAYNEQFF

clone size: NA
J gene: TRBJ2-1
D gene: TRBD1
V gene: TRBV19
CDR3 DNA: TGTGCCAGTAGTTTGAACATCGGGACAGCGAATGAGCAGTTCTTC
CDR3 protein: CASSLNIGTANEQFF

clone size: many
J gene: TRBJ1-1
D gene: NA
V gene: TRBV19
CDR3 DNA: TGTGCCAGCTTAGGGGGAACTGAAGCTTTCTTT
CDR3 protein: CASLGGTEAFF

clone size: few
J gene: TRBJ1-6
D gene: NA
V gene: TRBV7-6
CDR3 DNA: TGTGCCAGCAGCCGAACCTCGGGAGTCTATAATTCACCCCTCCACTTT
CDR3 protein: CASSRTSGVYNSPLHF

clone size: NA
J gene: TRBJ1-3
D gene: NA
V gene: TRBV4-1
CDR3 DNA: TGCGCCAGCAGCCAAGATGGCTCCCTGGTTGGAAACACCATATATTTT
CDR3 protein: CASSQDGSLVGNTIYF

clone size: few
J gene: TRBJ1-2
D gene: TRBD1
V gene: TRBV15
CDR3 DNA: TGTGCCACCAGCAGTTCCGGGACAGGACGGGGCTACACCTTC
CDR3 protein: CATSSSGTGRGYTF

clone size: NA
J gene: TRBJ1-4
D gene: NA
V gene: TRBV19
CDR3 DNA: TGTGCCAGTACCTGGTCCAGCGGGGCTGATGAAAAACTGTTTTTT
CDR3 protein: CASTWSSGADEKLFF

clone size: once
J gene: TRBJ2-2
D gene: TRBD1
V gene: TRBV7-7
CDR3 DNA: TGTGCTAGCAGCTCGGGGACAGGGAACACCGGGGAGCCGTTTTTT
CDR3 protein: CASSSGTGNTGEPFF

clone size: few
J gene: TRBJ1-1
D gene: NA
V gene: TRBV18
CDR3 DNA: TGTGCCAGCTCACCACCGATGGGGGTTTGGACTGAAGCTTTCTTT
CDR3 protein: CASSPPMGVWTEAFF

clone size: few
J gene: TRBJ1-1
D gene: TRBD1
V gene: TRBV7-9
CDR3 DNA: TGTGCCAGCAGGCCGACAGGGGCGAACACTGAAGCTTTCTTT
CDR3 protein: CASRPTGANTEAFF